What follows describes a single T cell receptor (beta chain). Each ophthalmopathy patient scored at least 3 on the Clinical Activity Score and at least 4 on NOSPECS grade, with duration under 3 months. Amplification targeted TCR beta CDR3 regions from RNA transcripts. RT-PCR in the first round (using the HTBI primer set) targeted the TCR CDR3. MiXCR was run by TCRdb on the multiplex PCR reads, yielding one entry per CDR3 protein. The top ten hold around 32% of the sample, which has about 500,000 distinct CDR3 sequences, 16% seen once. This sample was taken from a study of T cells in Graves' hyperthyroidism and ophthalmopathy. Specimen: blood. The sequence was collected from a woman aged 25 to 39 with Graves' ophthalmopathy.

Written as DNA, the CDR3 is TGCGCCAGCAGCCAAGATTGGACGGGAGGCAATGAGCAGTTCTTC. Its translation is CASSQDWTGGNEQFF. This sequence joins TRBV4-1 and TRBJ2-1; 7 nucleotides agree with TRBD2. The CDR3 is made up of 15 amino acids. Per the germline V gene, CDR1 is MGHRA and CDR2 is YSYEKL. Trimming removed 0 bases from V and 6 bases from J; junction bases left unmatched: 5.